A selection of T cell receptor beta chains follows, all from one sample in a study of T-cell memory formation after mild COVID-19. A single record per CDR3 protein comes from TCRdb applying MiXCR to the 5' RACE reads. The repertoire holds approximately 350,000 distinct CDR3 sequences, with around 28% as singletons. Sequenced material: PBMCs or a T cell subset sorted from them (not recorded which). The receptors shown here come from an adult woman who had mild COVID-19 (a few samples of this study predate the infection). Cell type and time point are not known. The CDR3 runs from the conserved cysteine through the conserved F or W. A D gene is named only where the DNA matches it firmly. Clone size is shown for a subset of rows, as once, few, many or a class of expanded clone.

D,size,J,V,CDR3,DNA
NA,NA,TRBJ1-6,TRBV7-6,CASSPSTVHSYNSPLHF,TGTGCCAGCAGTCCTTCGACAGTCCACTCCTATAATTCACCCCTCCACTTT
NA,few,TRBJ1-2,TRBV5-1,CASSLDRAEYGYTF,TGCGCCAGCAGCTTGGACAGGGCGGAATATGGCTACACCTTC
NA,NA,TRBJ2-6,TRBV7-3,CASSSKGRDSGANVLTF,TGTGCCAGCAGCTCCAAGGGACGGGACTCTGGGGCCAACGTCCTGACTTTC
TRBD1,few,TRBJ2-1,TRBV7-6,CASSRTGGGEQFF,TGTGCCAGCAGCCGGACAGGGGGCGGTGAGCAGTTCTTC
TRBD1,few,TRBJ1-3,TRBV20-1,CSARDWGTAGNTIYF,TGCAGTGCTAGAGATTGGGGGACAGCTGGAAACACCATATATTTT
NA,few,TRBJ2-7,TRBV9,CASSVAGNYEQYF,TGTGCCAGCAGCGTCGCGGGAAACTACGAGCAGTACTTC
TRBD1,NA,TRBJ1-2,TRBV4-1,CASSQDSYRTGAYGYTF,TGCGCCAGCAGCCAAGATAGTTATAGGACAGGGGCCTATGGCTACACCTTC
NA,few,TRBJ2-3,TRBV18,CASSPPSASTDTQYF,TGTGCCAGCTCACCACCGTCGGCTAGCACAGATACGCAGTATTTT
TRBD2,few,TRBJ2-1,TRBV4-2,CASSPTSGSSYNEQFF,TGTGCCAGCAGTCCAACTAGCGGGAGCTCCTACAATGAGCAGTTCTTC
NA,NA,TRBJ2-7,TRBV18,CASSPPGQREEQYF,TGTGCCAGCTCACCACCGGGACAGCGGGAGGAGCAGTACTTC
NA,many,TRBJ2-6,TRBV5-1,CASTPGSGANVLTF,TGCGCCAGCACCCCGGGCTCTGGGGCCAACGTCCTGACTTTC
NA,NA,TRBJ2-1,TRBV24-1,CATSDRRPDSKNEQFF,TGTGCCACCAGTGACCGACGCCCGGACAGTAAGAATGAGCAGTTCTTC
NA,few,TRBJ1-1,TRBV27,CATKRAVSIRTEAFF,TGTGCCACCAAAAGGGCAGTTTCTATACGCACTGAAGCTTTCTTT
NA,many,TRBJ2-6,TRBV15,CATSTPRVSGANVLTF,TGTGCCACCAGCACCCCCAGGGTCTCTGGGGCCAACGTCCTGACTTTC
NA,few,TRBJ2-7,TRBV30,CAWSEVAYEQYF,TGTGCCTGGAGTGAGGTAGCTTACGAGCAGTACTTC
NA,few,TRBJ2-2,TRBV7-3,CASSPTGGFRELFF,TGTGCCAGCAGCCCCACCGGGGGTTTTCGGGAGCTGTTTTTT
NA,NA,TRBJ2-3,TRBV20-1,CSAFRGASTDTQYF,TGCAGTGCTTTTCGTGGAGCCTCCACAGATACGCAGTATTTT
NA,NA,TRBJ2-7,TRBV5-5,CASSLELPRGSYEQYF,TGTGCCAGCAGCCTCGAACTCCCCAGAGGGTCCTACGAGCAGTACTTC
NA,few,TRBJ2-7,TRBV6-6,CASRPYRTGPTYEQYF,TGTGCCAGCAGACCCTATAGAACAGGACCCACCTACGAGCAGTACTTC
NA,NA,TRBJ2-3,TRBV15,CATSRDLVTDTQYF,TGTGCCACCAGCAGAGATCTGGTCACAGATACGCAGTATTTT
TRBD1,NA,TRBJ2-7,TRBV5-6,CASSSQGTGTYEQYF,TGTGCCAGCAGCTCCCAGGGGACAGGCACCTACGAGCAGTACTTC
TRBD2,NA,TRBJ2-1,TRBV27,CASSWGSGRVNEQFF,TGTGCCAGCAGTTGGGGTAGCGGGAGGGTTAATGAGCAGTTCTTC
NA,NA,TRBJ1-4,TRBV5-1,CASRGAATNEKLFF,TGCGCCAGCAGGGGTGCTGCAACTAATGAAAAACTGTTTTTT
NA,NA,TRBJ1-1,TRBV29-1,CSVDQKTAEAFF,TGCAGCGTTGACCAAAAGACGGCTGAAGCTTTCTTT
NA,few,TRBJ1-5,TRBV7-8,CASSLAQVHSNQPQHF,TGTGCCAGCAGCTTAGCACAGGTTCATAGCAATCAGCCCCAGCATTTT
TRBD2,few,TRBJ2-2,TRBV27,CASGGLAGVPGELFF,TGTGCCAGCGGGGGATTAGCGGGAGTTCCTGGGGAGCTGTTTTTT
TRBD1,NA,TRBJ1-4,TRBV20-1,CSARVRTGGRNEKLFF,TGCAGTGCTAGAGTAAGGACAGGGGGCCGGAATGAAAAACTGTTTTTT
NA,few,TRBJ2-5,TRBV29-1,CSVEESGQETQYF,TGCAGCGTTGAAGAGTCAGGGCAAGAGACCCAGTACTTC
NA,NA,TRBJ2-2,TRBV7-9,CASSSRLAKAGELFF,TGTGCCAGCAGCTCCAGGCTAGCGAAGGCCGGGGAGCTGTTTTTT
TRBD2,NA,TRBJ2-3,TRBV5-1,CASSLGTSGRLGTDTQYF,TGCGCCAGCAGCTTAGGGACTAGCGGGAGACTCGGCACAGATACGCAGTATTTT
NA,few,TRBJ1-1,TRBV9,CASSPRGAEAFF,TGTGCCAGCAGCCCGAGGGGAGCTGAAGCTTTCTTT
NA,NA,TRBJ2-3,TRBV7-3,CASRALGGTQYF,TGTGCCAGCAGAGCCCTGGGGGGTACGCAGTATTTT
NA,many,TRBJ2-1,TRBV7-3,CASSSGVYNEQFF,TGTGCCAGCAGTTCGGGGGTCTACAATGAGCAGTTCTTC
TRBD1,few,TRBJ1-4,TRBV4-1,CASSRPGQGDEKLFF,TGCGCCAGCAGCCGACCGGGACAGGGAGATGAAAAACTGTTTTTT
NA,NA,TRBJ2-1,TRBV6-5,CASSYSKSILGDNEQFF,TGTGCCAGCAGTTACTCGAAATCGATACTTGGCGACAATGAGCAGTTCTTC
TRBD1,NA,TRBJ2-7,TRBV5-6,CASSLMGQPSYEQYF,TGTGCCAGCAGCTTGATGGGACAGCCTTCCTACGAGCAGTACTTC
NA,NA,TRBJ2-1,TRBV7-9,CASSPPLDEQFF,TGTGCCAGCAGCCCCCCTCTGGATGAGCAGTTCTTC
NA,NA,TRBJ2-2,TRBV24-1,CATSEATNTGELFF,TGTGCCACCAGTGAGGCTACCAACACCGGGGAGCTGTTTTTT
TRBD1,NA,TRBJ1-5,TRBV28,CASSRDRDHQPQHF,TGTGCCAGCAGTCGGGACAGAGATCATCAGCCCCAGCATTTT
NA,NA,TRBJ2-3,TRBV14,CASSPGARGTDTQYF,TGTGCCAGCAGCCCCGGGGCGAGGGGCACAGATACGCAGTATTTT
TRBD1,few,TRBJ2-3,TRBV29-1,CSVFRQGNFPSTDTQYF,TGCAGCGTTTTCCGACAGGGCAATTTTCCTAGCACAGATACGCAGTATTTT
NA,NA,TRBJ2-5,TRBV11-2,CASSLSVADLQETQYF,TGTGCCAGCAGCTTAAGCGTAGCGGACCTTCAAGAGACCCAGTACTTC
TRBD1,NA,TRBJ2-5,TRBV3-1,CASLGGSQTQYF,TGTGCCAGCCTAGGGGGCAGCCAGACCCAGTACTTC
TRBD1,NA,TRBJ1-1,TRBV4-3,CASSSTDRRNTEAFF,TGCGCCAGCAGCTCCACGGACAGGCGGAACACTGAAGCTTTCTTT
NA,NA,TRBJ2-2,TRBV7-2,CASSLGSGGRELFF,TGTGCCAGCAGCTTAGGTTCTGGGGGCAGGGAGCTGTTTTTT
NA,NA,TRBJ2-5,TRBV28,CASSLPAQETQYF,TGTGCCAGCAGTTTGCCAGCCCAAGAGACCCAGTACTTC
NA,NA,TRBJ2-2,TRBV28,CASSLKTLKTADTGELFF,TGTGCCAGCAGTTTGAAAACATTGAAGACAGCGGACACCGGGGAGCTGTTTTTT
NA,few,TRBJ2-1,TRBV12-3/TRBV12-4,CASSFGNYNEQFF,TGTGCCAGCAGTTTTGGGAACTACAATGAGCAGTTCTTC
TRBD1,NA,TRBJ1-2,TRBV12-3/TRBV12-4,CASSFLRQGYTF,TGTGCCAGCAGTTTCCTAAGACAGGGTTACACCTTC
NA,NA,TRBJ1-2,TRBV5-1,CASSRPDSLYGYTF,TGCGCCAGCAGCCGGCCGGACAGTCTCTATGGCTACACCTTC
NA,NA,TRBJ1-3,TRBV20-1,CSVRGHFSGNTIYF,TGCAGTGTTAGAGGCCACTTCTCTGGAAACACCATATATTTT
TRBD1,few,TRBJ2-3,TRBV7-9,CASALAGGTQYF,TGTGCCAGCGCCCTCGCAGGGGGCACGCAGTATTTT
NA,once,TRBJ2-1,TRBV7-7,CASSTGPLSYNEQFF,TGTGCTAGCAGCACAGGACCACTGTCCTACAATGAGCAGTTCTTC
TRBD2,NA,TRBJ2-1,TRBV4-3,CASPLYVGREAYNEQFF,TGCGCCAGCCCCCTCTACGTGGGGCGGGAGGCTTACAATGAGCAGTTCTTC